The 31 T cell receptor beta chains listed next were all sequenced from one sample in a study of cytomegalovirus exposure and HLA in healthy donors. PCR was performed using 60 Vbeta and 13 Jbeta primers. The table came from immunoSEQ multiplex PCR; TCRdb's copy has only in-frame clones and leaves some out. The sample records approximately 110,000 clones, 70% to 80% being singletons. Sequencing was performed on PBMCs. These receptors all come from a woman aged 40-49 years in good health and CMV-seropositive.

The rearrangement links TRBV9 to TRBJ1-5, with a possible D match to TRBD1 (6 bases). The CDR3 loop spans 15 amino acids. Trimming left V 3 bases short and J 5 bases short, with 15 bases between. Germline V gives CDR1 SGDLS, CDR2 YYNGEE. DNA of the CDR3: TGTGCCAGCAGCGGAGACGGGACACGATATCAGCCCCAGCATTTT. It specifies CASSGDGTRYQPQHF.

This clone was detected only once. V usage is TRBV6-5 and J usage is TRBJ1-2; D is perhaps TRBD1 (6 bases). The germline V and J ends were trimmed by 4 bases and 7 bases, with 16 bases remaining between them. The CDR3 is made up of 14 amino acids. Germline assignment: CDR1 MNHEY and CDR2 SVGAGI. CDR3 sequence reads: CASSSISTGPGYTF. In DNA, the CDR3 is TGTGCCAGCAGTTCAATATCGACAGGCCCTGGCTACACCTTC.

The CDR3 DNA sequence: TGTGCCAGCAGCTTGACAGACAAAGAGAGTTCACCCCTCCACTTT. This translates into CASSLTDKESSPLHF. The chain combines TRBV7-9 with TRBJ1-6; tentatively, D is TRBD1 (5 bases). The V gene lost 3 bases and the J gene lost 9 bases, with 15 bases spanning the gap. The CDR3 contains 15 residues. Germline values: CDR1 SEHNR, CDR2 FQNEAQ (reference sequence).

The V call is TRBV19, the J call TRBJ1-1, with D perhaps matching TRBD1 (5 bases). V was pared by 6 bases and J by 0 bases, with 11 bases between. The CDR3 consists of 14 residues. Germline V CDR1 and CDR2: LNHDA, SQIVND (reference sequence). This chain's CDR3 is CASSRVSMNTEAFF. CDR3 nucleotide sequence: TGTGCCAGTAGCAGGGTCTCCATGAACACTGAAGCTTTCTTT.

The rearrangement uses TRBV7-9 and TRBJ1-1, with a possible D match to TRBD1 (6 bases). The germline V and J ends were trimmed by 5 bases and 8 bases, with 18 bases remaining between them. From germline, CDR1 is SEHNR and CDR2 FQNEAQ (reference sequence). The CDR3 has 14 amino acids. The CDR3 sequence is CASSQGHSSTEAFF. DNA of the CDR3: TGTGCCAGCAGCCAGGGACACTCATCCACCGAAGCTTTCTTT.

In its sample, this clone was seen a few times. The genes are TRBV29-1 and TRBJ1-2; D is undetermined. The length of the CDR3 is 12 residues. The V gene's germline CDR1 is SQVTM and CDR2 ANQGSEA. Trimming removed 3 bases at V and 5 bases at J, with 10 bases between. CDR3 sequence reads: CSVDRQAYGYTF. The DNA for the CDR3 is TGCAGCGTTGACCGGCAGGCGTATGGCTACACCTTC.

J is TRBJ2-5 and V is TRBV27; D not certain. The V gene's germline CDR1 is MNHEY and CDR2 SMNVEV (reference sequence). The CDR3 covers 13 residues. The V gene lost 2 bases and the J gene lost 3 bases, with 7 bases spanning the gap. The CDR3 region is CASSLSPEETQYF. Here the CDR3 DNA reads TGTGCCAGCAGTTTAAGTCCAGAAGAGACCCAGTACTTC.

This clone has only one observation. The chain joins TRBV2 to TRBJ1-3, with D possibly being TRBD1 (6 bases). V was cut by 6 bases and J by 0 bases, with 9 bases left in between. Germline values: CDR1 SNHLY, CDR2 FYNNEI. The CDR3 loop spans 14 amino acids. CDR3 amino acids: CASSGQISGNTIYF. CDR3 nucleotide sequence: TGTGCCAGCAGCGGACAGATCTCTGGAAACACCATATATTTT.

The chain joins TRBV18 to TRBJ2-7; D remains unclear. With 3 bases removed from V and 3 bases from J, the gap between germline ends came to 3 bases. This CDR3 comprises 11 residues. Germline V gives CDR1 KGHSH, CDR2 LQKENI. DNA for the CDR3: TGTGCCAGCTCACCCAACTACGAGCAGTACTTC. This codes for CASSPNYEQYF.

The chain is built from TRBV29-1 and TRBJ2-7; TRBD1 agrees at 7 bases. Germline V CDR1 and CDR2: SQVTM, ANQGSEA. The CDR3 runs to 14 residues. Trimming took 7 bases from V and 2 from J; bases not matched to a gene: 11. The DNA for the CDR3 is TGCAGCGCCCAAGGGACAGTCACAACCTACGAGCAGTACTTC. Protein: CSAQGTVTTYEQYF.

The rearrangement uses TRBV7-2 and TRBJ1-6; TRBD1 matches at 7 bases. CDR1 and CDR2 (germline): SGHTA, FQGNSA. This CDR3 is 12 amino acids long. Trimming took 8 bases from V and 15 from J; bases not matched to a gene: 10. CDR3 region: CASGTAYQLLHF. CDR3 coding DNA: TGTGCCAGCGGGACAGCCTACCAGCTCCTCCACTTT.

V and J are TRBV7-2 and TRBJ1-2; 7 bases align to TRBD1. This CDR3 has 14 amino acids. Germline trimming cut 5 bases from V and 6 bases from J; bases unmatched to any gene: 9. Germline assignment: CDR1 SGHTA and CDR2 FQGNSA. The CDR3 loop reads CASSRLTGDNGYTF. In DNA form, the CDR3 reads TGTGCCAGCAGCCGCCTTACAGGGGATAATGGCTACACCTTC.

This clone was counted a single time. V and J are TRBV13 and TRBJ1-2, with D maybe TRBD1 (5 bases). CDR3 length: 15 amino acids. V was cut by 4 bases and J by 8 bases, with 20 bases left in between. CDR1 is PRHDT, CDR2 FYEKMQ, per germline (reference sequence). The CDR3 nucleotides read TGTGCCAGCAGCTCCTCCCGGGGCGGGGTTCACGGCTACACCTTC. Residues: CASSSSRGGVHGYTF.

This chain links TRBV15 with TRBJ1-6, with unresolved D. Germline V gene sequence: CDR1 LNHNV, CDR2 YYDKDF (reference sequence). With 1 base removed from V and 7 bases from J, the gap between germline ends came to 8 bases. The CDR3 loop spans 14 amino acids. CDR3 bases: TGTGCCACCAGCAGAGTGACGGGGAATTCACCCCTCCACTTT. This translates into CATSRVTGNSPLHF.

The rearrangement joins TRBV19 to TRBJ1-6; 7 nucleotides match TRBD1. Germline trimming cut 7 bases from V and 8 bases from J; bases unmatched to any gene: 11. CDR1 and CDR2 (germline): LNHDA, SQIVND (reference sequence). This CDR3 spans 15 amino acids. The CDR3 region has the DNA TGTGCCAGTACCGGGACAGCGCGGCGGGATTCACCCCTCCACTTT. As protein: CASTGTARRDSPLHF.

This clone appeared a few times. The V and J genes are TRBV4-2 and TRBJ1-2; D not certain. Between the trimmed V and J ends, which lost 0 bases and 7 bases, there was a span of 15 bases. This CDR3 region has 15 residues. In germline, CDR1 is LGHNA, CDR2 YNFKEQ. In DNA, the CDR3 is TGTGCCAGCAGCCAAGATGTCACAACTATAGGTGGCTACACCTTC. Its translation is CASSQDVTTIGGYTF.

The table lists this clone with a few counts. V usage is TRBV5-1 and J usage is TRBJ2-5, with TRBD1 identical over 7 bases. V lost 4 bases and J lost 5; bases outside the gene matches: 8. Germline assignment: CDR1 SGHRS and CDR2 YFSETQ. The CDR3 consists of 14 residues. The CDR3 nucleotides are TGCGCCAGCAGCATCGGACAGGCTCGGGAGACCCAGTACTTC. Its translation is CASSIGQARETQYF. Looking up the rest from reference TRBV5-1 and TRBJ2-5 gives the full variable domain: KAGVTQTPRYLIKTRGQQVTLSCSPISGHRSVSWYQQTPGQGLQFLFEYFSETQRNKGNFPGRFSGRQFSNSRSEMNVSTLELGDSALYLCASSIGQARETQYFGPGTRLLVL.

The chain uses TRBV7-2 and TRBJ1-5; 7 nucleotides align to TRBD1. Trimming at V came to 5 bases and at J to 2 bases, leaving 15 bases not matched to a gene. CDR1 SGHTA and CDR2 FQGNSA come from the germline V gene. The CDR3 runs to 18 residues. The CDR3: CASSPAPYRGRGNQPQHF. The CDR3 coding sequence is TGTGCCAGCAGCCCAGCCCCATACAGGGGTCGGGGCAATCAGCCCCAGCATTTT.

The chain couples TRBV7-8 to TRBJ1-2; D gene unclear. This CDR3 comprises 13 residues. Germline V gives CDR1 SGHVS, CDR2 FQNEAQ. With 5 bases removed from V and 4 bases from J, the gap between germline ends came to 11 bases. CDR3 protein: CASSQPPGYGYTF. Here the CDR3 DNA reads TGTGCCAGCAGCCAGCCGCCGGGCTATGGCTACACCTTC. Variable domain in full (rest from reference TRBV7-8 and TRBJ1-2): GAGVSQSPRYKVAKRGQDVALRCDPISGHVSLFWYQQALGQGPEFLTYFQNEAQLDKSGLPSDRFFAERPEGSVSTLKIQRTQQEDSAVYLCASSQPPGYGYTFGSGTRLTVV.

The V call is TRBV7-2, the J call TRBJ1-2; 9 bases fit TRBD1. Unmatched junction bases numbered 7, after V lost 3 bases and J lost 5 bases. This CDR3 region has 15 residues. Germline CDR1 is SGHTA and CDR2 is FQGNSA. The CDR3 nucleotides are TGTGCCAGCAGCTTCGACAGGGGGAAGTGGTATGGCTACACCTTC. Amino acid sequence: CASSFDRGKWYGYTF.

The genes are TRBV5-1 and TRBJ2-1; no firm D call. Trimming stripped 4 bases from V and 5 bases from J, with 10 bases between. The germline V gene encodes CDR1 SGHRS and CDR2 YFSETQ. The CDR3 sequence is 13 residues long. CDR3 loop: CASSQTSHNEQFF. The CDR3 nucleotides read TGCGCCAGCAGCCAGACTTCACACAATGAGCAGTTCTTC.

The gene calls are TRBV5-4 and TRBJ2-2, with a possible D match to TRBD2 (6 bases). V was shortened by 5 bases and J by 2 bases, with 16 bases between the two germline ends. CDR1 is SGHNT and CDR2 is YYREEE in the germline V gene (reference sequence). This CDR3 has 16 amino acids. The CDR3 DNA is TGTGCCAGCAGTGAATCTCTAGCGCTCAACACCGGGGAGCTGTTTTTT. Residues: CASSESLALNTGELFF.

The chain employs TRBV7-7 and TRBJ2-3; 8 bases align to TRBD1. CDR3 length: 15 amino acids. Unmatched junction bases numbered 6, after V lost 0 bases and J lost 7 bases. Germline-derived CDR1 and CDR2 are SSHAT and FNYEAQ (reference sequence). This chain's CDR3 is CASSLAQGAKYTQYF. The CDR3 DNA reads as TGTGCCAGCAGCTTAGCCCAGGGGGCTAAATATACGCAGTATTTT.

The DNA for the CDR3 is TGTGCCACCAGCAGAGATCAGGGAAATGAGCAGTTCTTC. It encodes CATSRDQGNEQFF. This rearrangement joins TRBV15 to TRBJ2-1, with D maybe TRBD1 (5 bases). Per germline, CDR1 LNHNV and CDR2 YYDKDF (reference sequence). CDR3 length equals 13 residues. Trimming pared 0 bases from V and 7 bases from J, leaving 7 bases between.

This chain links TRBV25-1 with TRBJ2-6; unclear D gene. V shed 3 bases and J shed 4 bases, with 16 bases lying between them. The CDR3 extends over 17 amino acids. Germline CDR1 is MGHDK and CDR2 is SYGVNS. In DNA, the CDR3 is TGTGCCAGCAGTGATAATGGCCGCGCGAGGGGGGCCAACGTCCTGACTTTC. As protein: CASSDNGRARGANVLTF.

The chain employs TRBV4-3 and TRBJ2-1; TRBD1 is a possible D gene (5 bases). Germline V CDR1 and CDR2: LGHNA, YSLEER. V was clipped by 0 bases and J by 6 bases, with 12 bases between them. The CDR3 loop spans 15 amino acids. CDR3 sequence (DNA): TGCGCCAGCAGCCAAGAAACAGGATTTAGCAATGAGCAGTTCTTC. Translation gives CASSQETGFSNEQFF.

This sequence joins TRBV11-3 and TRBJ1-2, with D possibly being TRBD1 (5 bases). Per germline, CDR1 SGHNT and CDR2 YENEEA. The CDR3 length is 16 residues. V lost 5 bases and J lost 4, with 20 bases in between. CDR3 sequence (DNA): TGTGCCAGCAGCCTCCTTGACAGCATCCGAATCTATGGCTACACCTTC. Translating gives CASSLLDSIRIYGYTF.

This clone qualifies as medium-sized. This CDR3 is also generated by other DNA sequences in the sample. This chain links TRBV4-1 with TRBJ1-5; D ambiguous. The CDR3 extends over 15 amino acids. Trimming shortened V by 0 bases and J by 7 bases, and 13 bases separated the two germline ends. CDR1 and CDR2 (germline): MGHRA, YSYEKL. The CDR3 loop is CASSQEPGMGQPQHF. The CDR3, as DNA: TGCGCCAGCAGCCAAGAGCCGGGGATGGGACAGCCCCAGCATTTT.

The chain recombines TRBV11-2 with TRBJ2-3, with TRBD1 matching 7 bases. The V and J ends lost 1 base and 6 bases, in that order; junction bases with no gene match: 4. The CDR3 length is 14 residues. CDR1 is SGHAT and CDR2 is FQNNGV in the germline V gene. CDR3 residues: CASSLGTGADTQYF. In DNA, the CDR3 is TGTGCCAGCAGCTTAGGAACAGGGGCCGATACGCAGTATTTT.

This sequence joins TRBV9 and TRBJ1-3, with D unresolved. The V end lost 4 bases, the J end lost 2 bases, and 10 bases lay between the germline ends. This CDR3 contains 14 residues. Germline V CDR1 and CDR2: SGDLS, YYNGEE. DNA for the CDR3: TGTGCCAGCAGCCCCACGGTTGCTGGAAACACCATATATTTT. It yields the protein CASSPTVAGNTIYF.

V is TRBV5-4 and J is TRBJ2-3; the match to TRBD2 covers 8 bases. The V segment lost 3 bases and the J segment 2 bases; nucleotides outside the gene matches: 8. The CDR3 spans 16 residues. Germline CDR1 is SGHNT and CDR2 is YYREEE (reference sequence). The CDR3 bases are TGTGCCAGCAGCTCCCTAGCGGGCGCAGACACAGATACGCAGTATTTT. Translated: CASSSLAGADTDTQYF.